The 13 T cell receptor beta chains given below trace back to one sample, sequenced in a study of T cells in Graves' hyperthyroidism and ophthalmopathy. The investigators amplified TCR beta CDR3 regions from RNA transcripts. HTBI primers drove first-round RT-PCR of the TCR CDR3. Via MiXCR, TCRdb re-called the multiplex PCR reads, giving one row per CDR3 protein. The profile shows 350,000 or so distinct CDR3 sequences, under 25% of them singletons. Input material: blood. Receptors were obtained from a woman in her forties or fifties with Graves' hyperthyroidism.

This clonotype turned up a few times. CDR3 amino acids: CASSELGPSYDSPLHF. The CDR3 region has the DNA TGTGCCAGCAGTGAACTGGGACCGAGTTACGATTCACCCCTCCACTTT. This chain connects TRBV6-1 to TRBJ1-6; D might be TRBD1 (5 bases). Germline assignment: CDR1 MNHNS and CDR2 SASEGT. The CDR3 contains 16 residues. Trimming took off 2 bases at V and 8 bases at J, with 16 bases between the two ends.

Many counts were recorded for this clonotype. The CDR3 DNA reads TGTGCCAGCAGCCCCACAGGGGGCGGTGAGCAGTTCTTC. Encoded protein: CASSPTGGGEQFF. This rearrangement joins TRBV7-3 to TRBJ2-1; 9 positions match TRBD1. There are 13 residues in the CDR3. J lost 9 bases, V lost 5 bases, and 5 bases had no gene match. Looked up from germline, CDR1 is SGHTA and CDR2 is FQGTGA.

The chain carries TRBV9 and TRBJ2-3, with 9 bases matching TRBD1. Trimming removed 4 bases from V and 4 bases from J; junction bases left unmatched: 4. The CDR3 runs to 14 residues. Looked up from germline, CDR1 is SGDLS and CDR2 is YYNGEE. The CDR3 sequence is CASSSGQGSDTQYF. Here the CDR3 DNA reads TGTGCCAGCAGCTCGGGACAGGGTTCAGATACGCAGTATTTT. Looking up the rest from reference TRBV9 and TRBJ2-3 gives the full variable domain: DSGVTQTPKHLITATGQRVTLRCSPRSGDLSVYWYQQSLDQGLQFLIQYYNGEERAKGNILERFSAQQFPDLHSELNLSSLELGDSALYFCASSSGQGSDTQYFGPGTRLTVL.

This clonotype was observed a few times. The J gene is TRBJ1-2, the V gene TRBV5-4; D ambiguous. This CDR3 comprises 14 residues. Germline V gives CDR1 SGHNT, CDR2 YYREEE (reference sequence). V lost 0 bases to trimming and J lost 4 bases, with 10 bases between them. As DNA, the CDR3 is TGTGCCAGCAGCTTGGAGGGCCTCGTCTATGGCTACACCTTC. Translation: CASSLEGLVYGYTF.

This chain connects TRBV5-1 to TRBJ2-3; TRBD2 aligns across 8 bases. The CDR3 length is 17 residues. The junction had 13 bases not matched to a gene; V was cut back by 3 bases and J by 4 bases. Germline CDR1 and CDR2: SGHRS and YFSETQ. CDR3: CASSYLGGTRRADTQYF. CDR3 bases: TGCGCCAGCAGCTACTTGGGGGGGACTAGACGGGCAGATACGCAGTATTTT. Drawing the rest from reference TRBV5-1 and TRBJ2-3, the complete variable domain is KAGVTQTPRYLIKTRGQQVTLSCSPISGHRSVSWYQQTPGQGLQFLFEYFSETQRNKGNFPGRFSGRQFSNSRSEMNVSTLELGDSALYLCASSYLGGTRRADTQYFGPGTRLTVL.

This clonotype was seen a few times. CDR3 coding DNA: TGTGCCAGCAGCCCCGGTACGAACACCGGGGAGCTGTTTTTT. Its protein is CASSPGTNTGELFF. The V gene is TRBV7-3, the J gene TRBJ2-2; D is undetermined. V was shortened by 5 bases and J by 0 bases, with 7 bases between the two germline ends. This CDR3 spans 14 amino acids. From germline, CDR1 is SGHTA and CDR2 FQGTGA.

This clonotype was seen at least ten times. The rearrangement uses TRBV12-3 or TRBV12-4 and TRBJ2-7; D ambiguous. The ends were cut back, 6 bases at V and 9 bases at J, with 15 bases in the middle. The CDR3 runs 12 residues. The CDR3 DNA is TGTGCCAGCAGCCAGAGAGTTTCCGGGCAGTACTTC. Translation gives CASSQRVSGQYF.

The CDR3 loop reads CSVRLAGGPGELFF. CDR3 nucleotides: TGCAGCGTTCGACTAGCGGGGGGCCCCGGGGAGCTGTTTTTT. The chain is built from TRBV29-1 and TRBJ2-2; 13 bases are a match to TRBD2. Germline assignment: CDR1 SQVTM and CDR2 ANQGSEA. J was trimmed by 6 bases and V by 5 bases; bases with no gene match: 3. The CDR3 sequence is 14 residues long.

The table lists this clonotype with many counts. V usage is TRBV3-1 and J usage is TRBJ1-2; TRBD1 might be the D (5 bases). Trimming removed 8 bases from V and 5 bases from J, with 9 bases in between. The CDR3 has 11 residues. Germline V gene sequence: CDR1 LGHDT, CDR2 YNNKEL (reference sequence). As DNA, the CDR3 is TGTGCCAGCGGGGCAGGGTATGGCTACACCTTC. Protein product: CASGAGYGYTF. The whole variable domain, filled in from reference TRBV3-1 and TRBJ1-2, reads DTAVSQTPKYLVTQMGNDKSIKCEQNLGHDTMYWYKQDSKKFLKIMFSYNNKELIINETVPNRFSPKSPDKAHLNLHINSLELGDSAVYFCASGAGYGYTFGSGTRLTVV.

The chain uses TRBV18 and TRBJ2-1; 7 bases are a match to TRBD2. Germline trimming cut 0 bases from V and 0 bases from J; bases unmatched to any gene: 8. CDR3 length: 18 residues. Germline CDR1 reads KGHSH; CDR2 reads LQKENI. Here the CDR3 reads CASSPPAGSFNSYNEQFF. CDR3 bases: TGTGCCAGCTCACCACCAGCGGGGTCGTTTAACTCCTACAATGAGCAGTTCTTC.

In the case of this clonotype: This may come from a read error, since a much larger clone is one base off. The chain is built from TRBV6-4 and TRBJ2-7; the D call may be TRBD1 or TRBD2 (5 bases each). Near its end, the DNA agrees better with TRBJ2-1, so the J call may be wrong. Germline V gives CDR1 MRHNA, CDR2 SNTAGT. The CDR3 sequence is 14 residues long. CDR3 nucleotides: TGTGCCAGCAGTGGCCGGGACGGGCCCTACGAGCAGTTCTTC. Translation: CASSGRDGPYEQFF.

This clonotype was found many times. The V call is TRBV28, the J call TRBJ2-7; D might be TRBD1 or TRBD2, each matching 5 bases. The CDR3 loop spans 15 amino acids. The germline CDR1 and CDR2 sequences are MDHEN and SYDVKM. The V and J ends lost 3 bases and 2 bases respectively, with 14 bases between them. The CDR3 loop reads CASSFPRDRTYEQYF. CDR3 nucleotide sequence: TGTGCCAGCAGTTTCCCCCGGGACCGAACCTACGAGCAGTACTTC.

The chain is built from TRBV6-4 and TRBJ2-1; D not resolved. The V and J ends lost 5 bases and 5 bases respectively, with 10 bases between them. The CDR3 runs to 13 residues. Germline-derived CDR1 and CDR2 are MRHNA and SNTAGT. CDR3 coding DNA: TGTGCCAGCAGTCCGACGCCGAACAATGAGCAGTTCTTC. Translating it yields CASSPTPNNEQFF.